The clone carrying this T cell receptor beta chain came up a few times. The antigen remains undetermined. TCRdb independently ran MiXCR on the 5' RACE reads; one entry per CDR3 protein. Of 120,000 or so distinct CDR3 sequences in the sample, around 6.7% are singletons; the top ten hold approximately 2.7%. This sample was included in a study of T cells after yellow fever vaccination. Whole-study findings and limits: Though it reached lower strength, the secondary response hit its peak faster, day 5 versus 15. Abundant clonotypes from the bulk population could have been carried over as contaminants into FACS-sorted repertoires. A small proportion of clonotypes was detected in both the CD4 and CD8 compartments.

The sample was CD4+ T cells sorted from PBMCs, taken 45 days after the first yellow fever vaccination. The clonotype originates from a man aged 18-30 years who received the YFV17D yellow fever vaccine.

This CDR3 is CSARYPSQRGGGETQYF. Written as DNA, the CDR3 is TGCAGTGCTAGATACCCCAGCCAGCGGGGGGGCGGAGAGACCCAGTACTTC. The chain links TRBV20-1 to TRBJ2-5; 10 bases line up with TRBD2. The CDR3 covers 17 residues. Germline V gene lookup returns CDR1 DFQATT and CDR2 SNEGSKA (reference sequence). With 2 bases clipped from V and 4 bases from J, the junction kept 13 bases outside the gene matches.